The 8 T cell receptor beta chains presented below share a single source sample, sequenced in a study of T cell repertoires in cytomegalovirus infection. MiXCR, run by TCRdb on the reads, gives a single entry per CDR3 protein. The sample consists of tens of thousands of distinct CDR3 sequences, roughly half of them appearing once. What these receptors recognize is not known. The input for sequencing was CD8+ T cells from cultured PBMCs, taken from culture after CMV antigen stimulation. These receptors originate from a human donor in good health (CMV status not recorded). Some clones in this sample may be carry-over from other donors' samples.

The rearrangement uses TRBV15 and TRBJ2-5; D uncertain. The V and J ends lost 4 bases and 2 bases respectively, with 14 bases between them. The germline V gene has CDR1 LNHNV and CDR2 YYDKDF (reference sequence). The CDR3 has 15 amino acids. CDR3 sequence reads: CATSKTSGRQETQYF. CDR3 bases: TGTGCCACCAGCAAAACCTCCGGCAGGCAAGAGACCCAGTACTTC.

The genes are TRBV4-1 and TRBJ1-3, with a weak D call TRBD1 (6 bases). Per germline, CDR1 MGHRA and CDR2 YSYEKL. V shed 4 bases and J shed 3 bases, with 13 bases lying between them. This CDR3 is built from 15 residues. CDR3 in amino acids: CASSRWTEGGNTIYF. The CDR3 coding sequence is TGCGCCAGCAGCCGGTGGACAGAGGGTGGAAACACCATATATTTT.

This clonotype has just a few counts. This sequence joins TRBV2 and TRBJ2-7, with TRBD2 matching over 10 bases. J lost 0 bases, V lost 4 bases, and 9 bases had no gene match. The CDR3 extends over 17 amino acids. The germline V gene encodes CDR1 SNHLY and CDR2 FYNNEI. Written as DNA, the CDR3 is TGTGCCAGCAGTGTTAATAGCGGGGGGCTCGACTCCTACGAGCAGTACTTC. Translating gives CASSVNSGGLDSYEQYF.

V and J are TRBV28 and TRBJ2-7, with TRBD2 matching over 13 bases. V was pared by 4 bases and J by 3 bases, with 3 bases of the junction left unmatched. Germline CDR1 and CDR2: MDHEN and SYDVKM. The CDR3 contains 15 residues. CDR3 sequence reads: CASSSGLAGFYEQYF. For the CDR3, the DNA is TGTGCCAGCAGTTCGGGACTAGCGGGATTCTACGAGCAGTACTTC. Based on the CDR3 plus reference TRBV28 and TRBJ2-7, the full variable domain is DVKVTQSSRYLVKRTGEKVFLECVQDMDHENMFWYRQDPGLGLRLIYFSYDVKMKEKGDIPEGYSVSREKKERFSLILESASTNQTSMYLCASSSGLAGFYEQYFGPGTRLTVT.

The genes are TRBV6-2 or TRBV6-3 and TRBJ2-7; the D call may be TRBD1 or TRBD2 (5 bases each). Trimming pared 4 bases from V and 0 bases from J, leaving 13 bases between. Germline V gene lookup returns CDR1 MNHEY and CDR2 SVGEGT. The CDR3 extends over 15 amino acids. CDR3 protein: CASSSSGTGSYEQYF. In DNA, the CDR3 is TGTGCCAGCAGTTCCTCCGGGACCGGCTCCTACGAGCAGTACTTC.

CDR3 protein: CASSPDGLSYNEQFF. In nucleotides, the CDR3 is TGTGCCAGCAGCCCAGACGGCCTCTCCTACAATGAGCAGTTCTTC. The chain joins TRBV12-3 or TRBV12-4 to TRBJ2-1; D is ambiguous. CDR3 size: 15 residues. Between the trimmed V and J ends, which lost 6 bases and 0 bases, there was a span of 12 bases.

This chain links TRBV4-3 with TRBJ2-4; maybe TRBD1 (6 bases). The V and J ends lost 1 base and 7 bases respectively, with 17 bases between them. This CDR3 spans 16 amino acids. CDR1 is LGHNA, CDR2 YSLEER, per germline. In nucleotides, the CDR3 is TGCGCCAGCAGCCAAGCAACACAGGGTGGTTGGAACATTCAGTACTTC. Translation gives CASSQATQGGWNIQYF.

Of note for this clonotype: The DNA is omitted, as the CDR3 cannot be located on it reliably, and the CDR3 follows TCRdb's listing. This sequence joins TRBV12-3 or TRBV12-4 and TRBJ2-2. A total of 13 residues make up the CDR3, ends included. CDR3 sequence: CASSFFGAGELFF.